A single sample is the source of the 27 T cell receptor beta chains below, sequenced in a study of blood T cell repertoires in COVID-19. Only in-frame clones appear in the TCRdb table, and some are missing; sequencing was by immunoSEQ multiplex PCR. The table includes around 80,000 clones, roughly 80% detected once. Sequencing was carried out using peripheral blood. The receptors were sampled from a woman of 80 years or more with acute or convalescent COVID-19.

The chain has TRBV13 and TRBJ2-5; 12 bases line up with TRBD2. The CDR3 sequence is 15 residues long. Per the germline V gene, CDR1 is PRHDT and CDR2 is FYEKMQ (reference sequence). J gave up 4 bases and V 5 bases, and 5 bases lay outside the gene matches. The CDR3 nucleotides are TGTGCCAGCAGCCCACGGACTAGCGGGGCAGAGACCCAGTACTTC. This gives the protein CASSPRTSGAETQYF.

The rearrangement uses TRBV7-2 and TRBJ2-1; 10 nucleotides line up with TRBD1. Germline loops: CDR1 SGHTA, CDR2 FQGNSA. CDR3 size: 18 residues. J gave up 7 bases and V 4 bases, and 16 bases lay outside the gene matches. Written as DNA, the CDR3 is TGTGCCAGCAGCTCGTCCCCCTCGACAGGGGGCGCAGGAAATGAGCAGTTCTTC. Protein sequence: CASSSSPSTGGAGNEQFF.

The DNA of the CDR3 is TGTGCCAGCAGCCCCCCGGACAACGTCTATGGCTACACCTTC. This codes for CASSPPDNVYGYTF. This chain connects TRBV3-1 (or the pseudogene TRBV3-2) to TRBJ1-2; D may be TRBD1 (5 bases). CDR3 length equals 14 residues. Germline V gene sequence: CDR1 LGHDT, CDR2 YNNKEL (reference sequence). The V and J ends lost 4 bases and 4 bases respectively, with 13 bases between them.

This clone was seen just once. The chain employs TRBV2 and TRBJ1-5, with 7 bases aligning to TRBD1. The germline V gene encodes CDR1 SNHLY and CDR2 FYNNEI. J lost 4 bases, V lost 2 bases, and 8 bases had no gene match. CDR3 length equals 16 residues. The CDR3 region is CASSEFKGGPNQPQHF. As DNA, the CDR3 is TGTGCCAGCAGTGAATTTAAAGGGGGCCCGAATCAGCCCCAGCATTTT.

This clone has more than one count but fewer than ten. The CDR3 is CASSPRTGGDSPLHF. The CDR3 DNA reads as TGTGCCAGCTCACCGAGGACAGGGGGTGATTCACCCCTCCACTTT. The V gene is TRBV18, the J gene TRBJ1-6, with 10 positions matching TRBD1. V shed 3 bases and J 8 bases; nucleotides not matched to a gene: 4. Germline V gene sequence: CDR1 KGHSH, CDR2 LQKENI. CDR3 length: 15 residues.

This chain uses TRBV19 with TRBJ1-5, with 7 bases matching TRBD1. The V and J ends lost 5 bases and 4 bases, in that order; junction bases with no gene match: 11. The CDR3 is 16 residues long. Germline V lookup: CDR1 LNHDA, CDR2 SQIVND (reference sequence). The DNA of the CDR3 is TGTGCCAGTAGTCCAATCCTCCGGGACAGAAATCAGCCCCAGCATTTT. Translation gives CASSPILRDRNQPQHF.

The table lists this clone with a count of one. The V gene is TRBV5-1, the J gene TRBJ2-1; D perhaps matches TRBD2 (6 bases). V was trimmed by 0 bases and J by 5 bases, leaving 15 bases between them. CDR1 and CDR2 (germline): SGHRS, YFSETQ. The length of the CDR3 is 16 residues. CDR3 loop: CASSLDGGGGHNEQFF. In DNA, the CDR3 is TGCGCCAGCAGCTTGGATGGGGGAGGTGGGCACAATGAGCAGTTCTTC.

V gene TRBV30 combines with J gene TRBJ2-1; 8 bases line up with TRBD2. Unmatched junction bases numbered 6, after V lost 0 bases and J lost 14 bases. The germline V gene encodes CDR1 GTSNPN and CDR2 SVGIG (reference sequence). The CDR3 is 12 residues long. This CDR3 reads CAWSVMRGAEFF. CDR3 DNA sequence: TGTGCCTGGAGTGTAATGCGGGGGGCTGAGTTCTTC.

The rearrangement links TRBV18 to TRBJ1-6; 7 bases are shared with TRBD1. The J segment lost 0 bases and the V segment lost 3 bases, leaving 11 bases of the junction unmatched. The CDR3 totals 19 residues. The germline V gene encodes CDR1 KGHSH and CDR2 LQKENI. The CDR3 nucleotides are TGTGCCAGCTCACCGGGGACAGATCAATATAGCTCCTATAATTCACCCCTCCACTTT. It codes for CASSPGTDQYSSYNSPLHF.

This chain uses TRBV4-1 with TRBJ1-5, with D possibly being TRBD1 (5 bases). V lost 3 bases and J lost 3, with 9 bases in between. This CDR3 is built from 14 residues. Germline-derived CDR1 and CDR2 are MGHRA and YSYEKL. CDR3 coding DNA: TGCGCCAGCAGCCAGGCGGGGACCAATCAGCCCCAGCATTTT. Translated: CASSQAGTNQPQHF.

The CDR3 region has the DNA TGTGCCAGTAGTATAGCGGGGGGCCCCACAGATACGCAGTATTTT. It yields the protein CASSIAGGPTDTQYF. V gene TRBV19 combines with J gene TRBJ2-3; D may be TRBD2 (7 bases). V gave up 1 base and J gave up 2 bases, with 10 bases separating them. The germline gives CDR1 LNHDA, CDR2 SQIVND (reference sequence). This CDR3 spans 15 amino acids.

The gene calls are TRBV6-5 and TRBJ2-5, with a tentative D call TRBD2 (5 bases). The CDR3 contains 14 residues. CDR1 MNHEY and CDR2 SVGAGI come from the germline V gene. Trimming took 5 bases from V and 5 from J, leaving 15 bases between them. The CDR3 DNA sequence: TGTGCCAGCAGTCCCCGGACTTTGGCGGAGACCCAGTACTTC. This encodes CASSPRTLAETQYF.

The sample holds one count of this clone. The DNA for the CDR3 is TGTGCCAGCAGCTTCACGACAGGGGGCGGGTATGGCTACACCTTC. It codes for CASSFTTGGGYGYTF. The genes are TRBV7-9 and TRBJ1-2; 10 bases agree with TRBD1. This CDR3 comprises 15 residues. Losses at the gene ends were 3 bases for V and 5 bases for J; bases not matched to a gene: 6. In germline, CDR1 is SEHNR, CDR2 FQNEAQ (reference sequence).

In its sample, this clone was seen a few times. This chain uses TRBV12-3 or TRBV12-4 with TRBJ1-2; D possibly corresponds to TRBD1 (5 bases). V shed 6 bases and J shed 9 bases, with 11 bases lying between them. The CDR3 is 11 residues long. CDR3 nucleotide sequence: TGTGCCAGCAGCCAGGGAGGGAGCTACACCTTC. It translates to CASSQGGSYTF.

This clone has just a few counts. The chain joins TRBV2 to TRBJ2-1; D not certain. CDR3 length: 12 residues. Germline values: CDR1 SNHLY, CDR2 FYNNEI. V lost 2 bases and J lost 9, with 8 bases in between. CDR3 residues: CASSEQLGEQFF. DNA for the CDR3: TGTGCCAGCAGTGAACAGCTAGGTGAGCAGTTCTTC.

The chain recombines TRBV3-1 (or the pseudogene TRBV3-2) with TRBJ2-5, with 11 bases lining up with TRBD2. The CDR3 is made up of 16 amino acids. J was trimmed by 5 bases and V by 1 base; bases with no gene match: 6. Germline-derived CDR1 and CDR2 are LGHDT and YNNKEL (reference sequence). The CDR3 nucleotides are TGTGCCAGCAGCCAAGTTCGTAGCGGGGGGGCCGAGACCCAGTACTTC. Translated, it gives CASSQVRSGGAETQYF.

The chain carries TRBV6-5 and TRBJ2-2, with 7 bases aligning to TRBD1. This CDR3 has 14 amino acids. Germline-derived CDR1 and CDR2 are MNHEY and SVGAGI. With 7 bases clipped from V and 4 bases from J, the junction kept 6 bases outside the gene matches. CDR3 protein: CASKKQGLTGELFF. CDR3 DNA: TGTGCCAGCAAAAAACAGGGGCTCACCGGGGAGCTGTTTTTT.

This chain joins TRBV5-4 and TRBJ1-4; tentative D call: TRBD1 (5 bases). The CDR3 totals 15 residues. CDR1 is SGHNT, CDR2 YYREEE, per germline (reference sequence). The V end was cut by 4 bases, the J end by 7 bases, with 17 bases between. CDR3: CASSVIGGEGEKLFF. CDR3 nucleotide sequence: TGTGCCAGCAGCGTTATTGGAGGGGAGGGTGAAAAACTGTTTTTT.

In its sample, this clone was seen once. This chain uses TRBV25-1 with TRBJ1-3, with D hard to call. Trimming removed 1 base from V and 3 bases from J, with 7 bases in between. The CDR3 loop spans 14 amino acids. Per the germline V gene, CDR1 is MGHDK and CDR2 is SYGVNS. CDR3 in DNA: TGTGCCAGCAGTGAATCCCACAGTGGAAACACCATATATTTT. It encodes CASSESHSGNTIYF.

The CDR3 is CASSLAGVTDTQYF. Here the CDR3 DNA reads TGTGCCAGCAGCTTAGCAGGGGTCACAGATACGCAGTATTTT. This chain connects TRBV7-9 to TRBJ2-3; weak D call: TRBD1 (5 bases). This CDR3 has 14 residues. V gave up 0 bases and J gave up 2 bases, with 6 bases separating them. Germline values: CDR1 SEHNR, CDR2 FQNEAQ (reference sequence).

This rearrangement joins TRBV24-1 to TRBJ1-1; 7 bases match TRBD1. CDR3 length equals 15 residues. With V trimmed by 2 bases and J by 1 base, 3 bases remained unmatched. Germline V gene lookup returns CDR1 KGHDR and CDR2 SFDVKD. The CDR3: CATSDSRQGNTEAFF. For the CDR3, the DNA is TGTGCCACCAGTGATTCCCGACAGGGGAACACTGAAGCTTTCTTT.

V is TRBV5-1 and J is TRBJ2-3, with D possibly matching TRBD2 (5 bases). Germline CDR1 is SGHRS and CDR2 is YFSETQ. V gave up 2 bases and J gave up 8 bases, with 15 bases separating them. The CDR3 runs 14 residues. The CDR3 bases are TGCGCCAGCAGCTTCGAAGGTCGGGGTTCTACGCAGTATTTT. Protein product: CASSFEGRGSTQYF. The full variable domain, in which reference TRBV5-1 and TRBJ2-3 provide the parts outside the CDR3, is KAGVTQTPRYLIKTRGQQVTLSCSPISGHRSVSWYQQTPGQGLQFLFEYFSETQRNKGNFPGRFSGRQFSNSRSEMNVSTLELGDSALYLCASSFEGRGSTQYFGPGTRLTVL.

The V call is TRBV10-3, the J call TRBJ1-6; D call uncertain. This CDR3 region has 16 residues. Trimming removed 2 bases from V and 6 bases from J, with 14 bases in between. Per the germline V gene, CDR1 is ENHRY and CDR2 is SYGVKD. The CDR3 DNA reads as TGTGCCATCAGTGAGCCAGGTACACACAGTAATTCACCCCTCCACTTT. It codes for CAISEPGTHSNSPLHF.

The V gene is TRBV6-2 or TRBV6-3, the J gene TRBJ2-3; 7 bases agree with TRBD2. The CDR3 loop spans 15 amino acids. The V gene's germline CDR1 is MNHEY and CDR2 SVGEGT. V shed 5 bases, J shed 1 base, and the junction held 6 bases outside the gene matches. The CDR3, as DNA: TGTGCCAGCAGTCCAGCGGGGAGGGGCACAGATACGCAGTATTTT. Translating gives CASSPAGRGTDTQYF.

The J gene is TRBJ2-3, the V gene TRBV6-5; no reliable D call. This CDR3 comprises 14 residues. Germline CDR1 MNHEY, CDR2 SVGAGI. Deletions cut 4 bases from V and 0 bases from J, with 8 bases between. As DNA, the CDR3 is TGTGCCAGCAGTTCCCCAGGTAGCACAGATACGCAGTATTTT. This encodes CASSSPGSTDTQYF.

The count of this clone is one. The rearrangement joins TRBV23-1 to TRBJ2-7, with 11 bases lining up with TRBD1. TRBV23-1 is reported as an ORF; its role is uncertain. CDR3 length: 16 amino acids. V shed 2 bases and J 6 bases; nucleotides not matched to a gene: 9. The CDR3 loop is CASSQKSGQGAVEQYF. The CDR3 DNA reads TGCGCCAGCAGTCAAAAATCAGGACAGGGGGCGGTCGAGCAGTACTTC.

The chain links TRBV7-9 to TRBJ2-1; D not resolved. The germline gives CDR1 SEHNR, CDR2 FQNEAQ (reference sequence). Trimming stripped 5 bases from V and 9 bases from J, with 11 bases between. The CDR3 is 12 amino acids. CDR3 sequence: CASSPNQREQFF. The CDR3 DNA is TGTGCCAGCAGCCCGAATCAGCGTGAGCAGTTCTTC.